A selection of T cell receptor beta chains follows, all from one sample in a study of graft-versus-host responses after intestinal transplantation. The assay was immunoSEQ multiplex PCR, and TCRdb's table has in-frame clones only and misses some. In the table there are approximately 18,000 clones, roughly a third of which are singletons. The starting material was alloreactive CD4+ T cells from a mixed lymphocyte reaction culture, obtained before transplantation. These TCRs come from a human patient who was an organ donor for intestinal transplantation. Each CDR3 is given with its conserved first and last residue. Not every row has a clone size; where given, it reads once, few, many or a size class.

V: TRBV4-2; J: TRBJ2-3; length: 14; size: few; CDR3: CASSLGPGTDTQYF
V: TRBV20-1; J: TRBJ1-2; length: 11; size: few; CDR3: CSAPVGGGYTF
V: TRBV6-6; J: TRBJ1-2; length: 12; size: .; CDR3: CASSYSLLGYTF
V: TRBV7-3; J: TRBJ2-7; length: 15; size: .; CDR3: CASSLGPGGFYEQYF
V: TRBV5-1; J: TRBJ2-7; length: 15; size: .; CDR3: CASSLLSSGNYEQYF
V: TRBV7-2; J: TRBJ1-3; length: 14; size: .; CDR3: CASSPVGSGNTIYF
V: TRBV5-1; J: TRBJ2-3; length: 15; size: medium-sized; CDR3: CASSLDTGSTDTQYF
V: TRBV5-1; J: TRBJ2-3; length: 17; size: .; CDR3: CASSAQLAGGPGDTQYF
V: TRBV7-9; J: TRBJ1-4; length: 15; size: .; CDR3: CASSFLGTDNEKLFF
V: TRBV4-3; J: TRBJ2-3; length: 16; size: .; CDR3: CASSHPSGRASDTQYF
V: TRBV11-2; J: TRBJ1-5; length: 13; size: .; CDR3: CASSSFTGEPQHF
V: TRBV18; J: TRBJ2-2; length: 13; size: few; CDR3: CASSLFYTGELFF
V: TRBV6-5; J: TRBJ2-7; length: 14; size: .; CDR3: CASRPDRGTYEQYF
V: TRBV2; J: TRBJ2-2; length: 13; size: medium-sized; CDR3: CASSEQSTGELFF
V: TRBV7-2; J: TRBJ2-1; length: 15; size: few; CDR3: CASSHLRVPPNEQFF
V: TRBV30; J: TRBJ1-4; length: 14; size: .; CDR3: CAWRLTGTNEKLFF
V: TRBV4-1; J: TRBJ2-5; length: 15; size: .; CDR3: CASSHAGTSGETQYF
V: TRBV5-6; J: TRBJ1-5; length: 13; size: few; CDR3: CASSLGRGQPQHF
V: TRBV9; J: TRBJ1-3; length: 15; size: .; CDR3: CASSVGFSSGNTIYF
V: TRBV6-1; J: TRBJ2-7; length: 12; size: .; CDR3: CASSYKGREQYF
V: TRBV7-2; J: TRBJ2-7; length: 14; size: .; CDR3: CASSTMGSSYEQYF
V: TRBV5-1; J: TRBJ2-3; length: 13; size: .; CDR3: CASSSIVADTQYF
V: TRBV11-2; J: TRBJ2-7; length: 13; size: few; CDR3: CASSFTGTYEQYF
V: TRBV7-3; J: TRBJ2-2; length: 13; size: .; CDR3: CASSSGYPGELFF
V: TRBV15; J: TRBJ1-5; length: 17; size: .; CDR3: CATSRGTKMYSNQPQHF
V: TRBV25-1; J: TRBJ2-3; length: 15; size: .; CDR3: CASSDEGGGTDTQYF
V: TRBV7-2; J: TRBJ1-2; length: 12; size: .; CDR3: CASSLDRVGYTF
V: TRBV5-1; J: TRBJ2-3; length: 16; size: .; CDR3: CASSLDVSWGTDTQYF
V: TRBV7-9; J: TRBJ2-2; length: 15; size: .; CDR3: CAGQGLATNTGELFF
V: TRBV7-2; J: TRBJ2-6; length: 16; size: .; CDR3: CASSLWGISGANVLTF
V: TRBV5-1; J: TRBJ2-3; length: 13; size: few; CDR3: CASSGGTEDTQYF
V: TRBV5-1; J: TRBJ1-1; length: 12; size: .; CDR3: CASEGPNTEAFF
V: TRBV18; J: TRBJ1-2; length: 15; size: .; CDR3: CASSPVDRPPRGYTF
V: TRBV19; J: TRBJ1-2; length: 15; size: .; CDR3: CASSARDRGPNGYTF
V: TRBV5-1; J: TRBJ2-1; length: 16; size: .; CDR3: CASSLGAGEDLNEQFF
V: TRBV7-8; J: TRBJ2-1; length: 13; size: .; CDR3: CASSLDRGGEQFF
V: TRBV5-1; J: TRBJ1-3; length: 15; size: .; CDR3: CASSLGGIGANTIYF
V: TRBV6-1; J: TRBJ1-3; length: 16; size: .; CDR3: CASSDPGRGLGNTIYF
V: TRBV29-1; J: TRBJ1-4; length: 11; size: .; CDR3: CSVEEGGKLFF
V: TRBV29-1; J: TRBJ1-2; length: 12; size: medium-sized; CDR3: CSVEWGGYGYTF
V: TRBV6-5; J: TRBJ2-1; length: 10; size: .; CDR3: CASERNEQFF
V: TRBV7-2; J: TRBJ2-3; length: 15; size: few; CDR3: CASSPQSGSTDTQYF
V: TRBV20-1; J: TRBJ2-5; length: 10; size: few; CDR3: CSAARETQYF
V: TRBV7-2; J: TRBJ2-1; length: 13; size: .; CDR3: CASSSRSYNEQFF
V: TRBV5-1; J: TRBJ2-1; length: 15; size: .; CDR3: CASSPGQGNYNEQFF
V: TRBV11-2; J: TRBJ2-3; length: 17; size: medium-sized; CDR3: CASSLLSGSGSTDTQYF
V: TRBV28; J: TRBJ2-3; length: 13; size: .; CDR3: CATGQGGTDTQYF
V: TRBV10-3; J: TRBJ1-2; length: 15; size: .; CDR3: CAISGSDRGLYGYTF
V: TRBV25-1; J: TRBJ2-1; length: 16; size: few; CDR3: CASSSLPSSSYNEQFF
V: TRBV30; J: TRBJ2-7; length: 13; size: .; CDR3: CARRGGAKYEQYF
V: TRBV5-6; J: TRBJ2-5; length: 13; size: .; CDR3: CASSHTGWETQYF
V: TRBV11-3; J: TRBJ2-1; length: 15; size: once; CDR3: CASSLAGTPLNEQFF
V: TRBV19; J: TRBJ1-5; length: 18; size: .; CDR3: CASSISRGALLSNQPQHF
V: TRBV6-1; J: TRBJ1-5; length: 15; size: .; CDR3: CASSEVGGAGQPQHF
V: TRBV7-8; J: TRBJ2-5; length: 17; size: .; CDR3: CASGLVAGGATSYKQYF
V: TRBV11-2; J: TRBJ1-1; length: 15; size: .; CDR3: CASSPRDRGNTEAFF